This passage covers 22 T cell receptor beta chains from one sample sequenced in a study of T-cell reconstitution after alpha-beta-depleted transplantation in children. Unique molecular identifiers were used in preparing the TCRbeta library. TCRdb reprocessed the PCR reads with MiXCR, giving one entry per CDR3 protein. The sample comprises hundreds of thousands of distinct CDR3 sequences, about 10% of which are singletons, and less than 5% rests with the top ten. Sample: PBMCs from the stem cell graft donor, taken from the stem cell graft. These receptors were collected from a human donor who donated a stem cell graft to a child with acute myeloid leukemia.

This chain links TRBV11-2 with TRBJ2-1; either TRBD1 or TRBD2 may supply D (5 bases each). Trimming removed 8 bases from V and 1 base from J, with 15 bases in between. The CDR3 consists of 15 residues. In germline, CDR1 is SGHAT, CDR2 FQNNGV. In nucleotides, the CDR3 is TGTGCCAGCCGCCGGGACCCCGAGTCCTACAATGAGCAGTTCTTC. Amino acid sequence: CASRRDPESYNEQFF.

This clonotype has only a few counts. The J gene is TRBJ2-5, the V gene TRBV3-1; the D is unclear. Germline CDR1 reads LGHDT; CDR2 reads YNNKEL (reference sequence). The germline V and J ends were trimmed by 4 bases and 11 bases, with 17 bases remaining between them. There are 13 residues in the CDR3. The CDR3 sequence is CASSPGLLGKQYF. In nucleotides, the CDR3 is TGTGCCAGCAGCCCCGGCCTCCTTGGCAAGCAGTACTTC.

CDR3 bases: TGTGCCAGCAGTTACTCGGGACTAGCGGACACCGGGGAGCTGTTTTTT. The encoded protein is CASSYSGLADTGELFF. The chain combines TRBV6-5 with TRBJ2-2, with TRBD2 matching 11 bases. This CDR3 comprises 16 residues. J gave up 3 bases and V 0 bases, and 0 bases lay outside the gene matches. The germline CDR1 and CDR2 sequences are MNHEY and SVGAGI.

The CDR3 loop is CASSPDPASYEQYF. CDR3 coding DNA: TGTGCCAGCAGCCCGGATCCCGCCTCCTACGAGCAGTACTTC. The chain recombines TRBV7-9 with TRBJ2-7; unclear D gene. The CDR3 runs 14 residues. The V end was cut by 5 bases, the J end by 0 bases, with 11 bases between. Per the germline V gene, CDR1 is SEHNR and CDR2 is FQNEAQ (reference sequence).

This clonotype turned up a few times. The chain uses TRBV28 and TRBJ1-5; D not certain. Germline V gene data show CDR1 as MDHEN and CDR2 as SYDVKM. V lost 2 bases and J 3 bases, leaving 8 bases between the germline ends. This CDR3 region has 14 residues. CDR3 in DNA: TGTGCCAGCAGTTTACGGCCGGTCAATCAGCCCCAGCATTTT. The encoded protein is CASSLRPVNQPQHF.

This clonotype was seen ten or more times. CDR3 nucleotides: TGTGCCAGCAGCCGTGGACAAGAAGAGACCCAGTACTTC. As protein: CASSRGQEETQYF. The chain couples TRBV7-2 to TRBJ2-5; D is possibly TRBD1 (5 bases). Looked up from germline, CDR1 is SGHTA and CDR2 is FQGNSA. The CDR3 is 13 amino acids. The V end was cut by 5 bases, the J end by 3 bases, with 10 bases between.

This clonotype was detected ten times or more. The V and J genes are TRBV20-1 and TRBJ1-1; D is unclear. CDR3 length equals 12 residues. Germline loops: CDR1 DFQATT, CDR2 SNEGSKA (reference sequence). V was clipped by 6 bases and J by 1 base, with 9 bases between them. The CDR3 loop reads CSANRGNTEAFF. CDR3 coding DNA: TGCAGTGCGAACCGTGGGAACACTGAAGCTTTCTTT.

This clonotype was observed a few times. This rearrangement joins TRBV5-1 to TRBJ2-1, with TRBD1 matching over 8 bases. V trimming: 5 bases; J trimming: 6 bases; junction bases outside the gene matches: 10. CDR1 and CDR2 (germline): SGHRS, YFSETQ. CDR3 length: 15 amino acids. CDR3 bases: TGCGCCAGCAGTCGGGGTTCCGGACAGGGCAATGAGCAGTTCTTC. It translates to CASSRGSGQGNEQFF. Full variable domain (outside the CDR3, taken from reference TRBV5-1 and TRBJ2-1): KAGVTQTPRYLIKTRGQQVTLSCSPISGHRSVSWYQQTPGQGLQFLFEYFSETQRNKGNFPGRFSGRQFSNSRSEMNVSTLELGDSALYLCASSRGSGQGNEQFFGPGTRLTVL.

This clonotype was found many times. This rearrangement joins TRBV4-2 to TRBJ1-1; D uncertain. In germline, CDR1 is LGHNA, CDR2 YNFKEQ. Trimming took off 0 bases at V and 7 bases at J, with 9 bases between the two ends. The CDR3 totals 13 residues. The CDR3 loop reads CASSQDLILEAFF. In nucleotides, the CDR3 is TGTGCCAGCAGCCAAGATCTGATCCTTGAAGCTTTCTTT.

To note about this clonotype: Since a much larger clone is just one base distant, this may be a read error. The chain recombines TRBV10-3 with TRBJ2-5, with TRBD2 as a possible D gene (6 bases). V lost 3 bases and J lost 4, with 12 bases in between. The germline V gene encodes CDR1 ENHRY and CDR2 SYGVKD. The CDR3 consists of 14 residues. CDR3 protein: CAISDLEGRETQYF. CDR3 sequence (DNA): TGTGCCATCAGTGACCTGGAGGGGAGAGAGACCCAGTACTTC.

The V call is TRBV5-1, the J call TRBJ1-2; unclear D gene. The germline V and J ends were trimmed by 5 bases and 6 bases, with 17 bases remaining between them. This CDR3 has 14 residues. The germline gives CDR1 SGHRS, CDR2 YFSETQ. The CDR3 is CASSLQSWDNGYTF. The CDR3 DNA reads TGCGCCAGCAGTCTCCAGAGTTGGGATAATGGCTACACCTTC.

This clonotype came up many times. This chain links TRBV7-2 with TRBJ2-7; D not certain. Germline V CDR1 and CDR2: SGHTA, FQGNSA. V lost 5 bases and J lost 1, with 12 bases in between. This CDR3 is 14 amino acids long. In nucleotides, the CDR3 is TGTGCCAGCAGCCCCGGACCAAATTCCTACGAGCAGTACTTC. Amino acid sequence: CASSPGPNSYEQYF.

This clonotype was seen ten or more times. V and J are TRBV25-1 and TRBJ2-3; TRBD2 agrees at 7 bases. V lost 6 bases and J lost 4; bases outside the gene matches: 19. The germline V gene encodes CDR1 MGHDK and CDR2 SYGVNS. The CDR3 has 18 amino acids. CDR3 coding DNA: TGTGCCAGCAGCAAGGAACTGACGGCGGGGGTTAGGGCAGATACGCAGTATTTT. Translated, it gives CASSKELTAGVRADTQYF.

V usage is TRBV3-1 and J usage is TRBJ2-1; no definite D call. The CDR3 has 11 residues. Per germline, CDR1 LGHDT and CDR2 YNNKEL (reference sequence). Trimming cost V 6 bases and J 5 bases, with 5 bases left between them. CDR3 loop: CASRDDNEQFF. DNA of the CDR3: TGTGCCAGCAGAGACGACAATGAGCAGTTCTTC.

The CDR3 protein is CAWSPGGRQTTYEQYF. For the CDR3, the DNA is TGTGCCTGGAGTCCGGGGGGGCGCCAAACAACCTACGAGCAGTACTTC. The chain couples TRBV30 to TRBJ2-7; 8 bases line up with TRBD2. Per the germline V gene, CDR1 is GTSNPN and CDR2 is SVGIG (reference sequence). Unmatched junction bases numbered 11, after V lost 2 bases and J lost 2 bases. The length of the CDR3 is 16 residues. The full variable domain, its missing parts supplied by reference TRBV30 and TRBJ2-7, is SQTIHQWPATLVQPVGSPLSLECTVEGTSNPNLYWYRQAAGRGLQLLFYSVGIGQISSEVPQNLSASRPQDRQFILSSKKLLLSDSGFYLCAWSPGGRQTTYEQYFGPGTRLTVT.

The CDR3 region has the DNA TGCGCCAGCAGCGCAGCCGGGACTTTGAACACTGAAGCTTTCTTT. This encodes CASSAAGTLNTEAFF. The rearrangement joins TRBV5-1 to TRBJ1-1; D might be TRBD1 (5 bases). V lost 4 bases and J 0 bases, leaving 13 bases between the germline ends. CDR1 SGHRS and CDR2 YFSETQ come from the germline V gene. The CDR3 consists of 15 residues.

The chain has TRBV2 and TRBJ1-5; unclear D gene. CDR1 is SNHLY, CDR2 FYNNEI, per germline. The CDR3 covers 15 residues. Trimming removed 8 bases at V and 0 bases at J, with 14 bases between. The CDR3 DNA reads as TGTGCCAGCGGGCAGTTCGATTATAGCAATCAGCCCCAGCATTTT. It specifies CASGQFDYSNQPQHF. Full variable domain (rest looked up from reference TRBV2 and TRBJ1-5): EPEVTQTPSHQVTQMGQEVILRCVPISNHLYFYWYRQILGQKVEFLVSFYNNEISEKSEIFDDQFSVERPDGSNFTLKIRSTKLEDSAMYFCASGQFDYSNQPQHFGDGTRLSIL.

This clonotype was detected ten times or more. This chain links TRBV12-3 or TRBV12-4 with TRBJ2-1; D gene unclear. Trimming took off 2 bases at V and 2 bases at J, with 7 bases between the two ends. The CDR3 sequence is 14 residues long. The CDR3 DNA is TGTGCCAGCAGTTTAACCCGACCCTACAATGAGCAGTTCTTC. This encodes CASSLTRPYNEQFF.

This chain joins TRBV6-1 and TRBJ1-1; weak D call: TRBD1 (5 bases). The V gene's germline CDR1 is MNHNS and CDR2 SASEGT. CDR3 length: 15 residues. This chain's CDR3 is CSGAEADGQNTEAFF. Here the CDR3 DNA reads TGTTCCGGGGCGGAGGCGGACGGACAGAACACTGAAGCTTTCTTT.

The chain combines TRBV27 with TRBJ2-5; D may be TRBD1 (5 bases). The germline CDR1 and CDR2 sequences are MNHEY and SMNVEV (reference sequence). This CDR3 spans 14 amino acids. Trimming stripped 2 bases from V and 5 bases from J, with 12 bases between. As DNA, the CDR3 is TGTGCCAGCAGTTTAATGGGGCCGGTCGAGACCCAGTACTTC. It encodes CASSLMGPVETQYF.

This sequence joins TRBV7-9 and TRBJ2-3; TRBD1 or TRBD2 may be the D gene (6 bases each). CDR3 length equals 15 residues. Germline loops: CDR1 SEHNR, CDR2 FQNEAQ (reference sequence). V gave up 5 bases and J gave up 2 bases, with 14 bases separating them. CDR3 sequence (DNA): TGTGCCAGCAGCCACGGGGGCTCGGACACAGATACGCAGTATTTT. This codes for CASSHGGSDTDTQYF.

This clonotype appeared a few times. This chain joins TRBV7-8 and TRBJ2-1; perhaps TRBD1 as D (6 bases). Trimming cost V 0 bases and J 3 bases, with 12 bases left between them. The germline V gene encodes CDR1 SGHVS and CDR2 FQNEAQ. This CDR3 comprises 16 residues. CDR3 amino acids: CASSLAGTRHYNEQFF. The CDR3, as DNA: TGTGCCAGCAGCTTAGCCGGGACAAGACACTACAATGAGCAGTTCTTC.